This TCR beta chain was sequenced during a study of blood T cell repertoires in COVID-19 (dated by TCRdb to about 2020). Regarding the complete study: Samples covering the acute and convalescent phases of COVID-19 were provided by collaborators in the United States, Italy and Spain. The prospective study material was composed of cDNA or gDNA derived from T cells, B-cell-depleted T cells, or PBMCs. Subjects who had been exposed to COVID-19, were actively infected with it, or had recovered from it provided the deeply sampled blood TCRbeta repertoires that made up the dataset. The repertoires were released in a freely available public database meant as a resource for research on the immune response to SARS-CoV-2. Samples came from the ongoing ImmuneRACE study (first 160 participants) plus 1,254 subjects from 6 global collaborators. Nearly every sample came with metadata listing a de-identified subject ID, COVID-19 status, age in years and sex. Where available, HLA class I and class II types were obtained from metadata supplied by the sample provider rather than from assay-based typing. On the study overall, not on this receptor specifically: How much clinical and demographic metadata was included differed by source and by participant, and the metadata was provided uncurated.

The V and J ends are trimmed by 2 bases and 2 bases, leaving 13 bases between them. The CDR3 holds 15 amino acids from the cysteine to the phenylalanine. Just the 45-base CDR3 DNA is kept, in frame starting at base 1. As encoded in the germline V gene, CDR1 is SGHRS while CDR2 is YFSETQ. The immunoSEQ Assay, a bias-controlled multiplex PCR, was used to amplify TCRbeta CDR3 regions from genomic DNA. The authors processed their data as follows. The number of nucleated cells in each sample was estimated by amplification of reference gene primers within the assay. Sequence reads were collapsed and filtered to measure the absolute abundance of every unique TCRbeta CDR3 rearrangement. For each sample, productive Simpson clonality was calculated as the square root of Simpson's diversity index across productive rearrangements. In TCRdb, the immuneACCESS table is reduced to in-frame sequences with V and J assigned. These tables do not hold every clone; where another copy was compared, an unresolved V gene accounts for under half, and the others remain unexplained. The DNA gave D and trimming, while V, J and clone size come from that table. The sample data list around 330,000 clones, and roughly nine tenths of these were observed just once. Together, the top ten hold approximately 2.5% of the sample.

Only a few counts were recorded for this clone. This receptor's antigen is unknown. No per-base quality is available; no much larger clone lies one base away. Enrolling through a virtual design, the prospective study's participants ranged in age from roughly 18 to 90 years and lived across some 23 United States geographic areas. In the prospective study, cohorts were assigned on the basis of participant-reported clinical history obtained from a screening survey and a study questionnaire. For ImmuneRACE Cohort 3, a participant was defined as recovered based on two consecutive negative NP/OP PCR tests, clearance by a healthcare professional, or resolution of symptoms. Each participant in the prospective study had whole blood, serum and a nasopharyngeal or oropharyngeal swab collected by mobile phlebotomists. Additional blood draws and questionnaires over a 2-month period could optionally be provided by prospective study participants. Before DNA extraction, blood samples from the prospective study were shipped at room temperature or frozen.

Material: PBMCs or T cells enriched from blood (not recorded which). Recombination connected TRBV5-1 to TRBJ1-1; 5 matching bases give a weak D call of TRBD1. The clonotype originates from a man aged 60 to 75 who had recovered from COVID-19. This receptor has the CDR3 CASSLQARVNTEAFF. DNA sequence: TGCGCCAGCAGCTTACAGGCCCGTGTAAACACTGAAGCTTTCTTT.